The clone carrying this T cell receptor beta chain was seen at least ten times. The data originate from a study of T-cell reconstitution after alpha-beta-depleted transplantation in children. V was cut by 0 bases and J by 0 bases, with 9 bases left in between. Germline CDR1 is LGHDT and CDR2 is YNNKEL (reference sequence). This CDR3 is 16 amino acids long. Unique molecular identifiers were used in preparing the TCRbeta library. One entry per CDR3 protein, called by TCRdb with MiXCR from the PCR reads. The sample lists 350,000 to 450,000 distinct CDR3 sequences, roughly 21% occurring once. This rearrangement joins TRBV3-1 to TRBJ2-1; possibly TRBD2 for D (6 bases). The sample was PBMCs from the stem cell graft donor, taken from the stem cell graft. The clonotype was recovered from a human donor who donated a stem cell graft to a child with acute myeloid leukemia. CDR3 in DNA: TGTGCCAGCAGCCAAGACTACGGGAGCTCCTACAATGAGCAGTTCTTC. It encodes CASSQDYGSSYNEQFF.